The 20 T cell receptor beta chains below come from one sample, sequenced in a study of tumor and adjacent non-tumor tissue in lung cancer. No cell sorting was done before RNA was extracted from the tissue. The normal lung tissue was taken more than 3 cm from the tumor edge. The library came from three nested PCR rounds adapted from ARM-PCR protocols. MiXCR, run by TCRdb on the multiplex PCR reads, gives a single entry per CDR3 protein. This table holds about 50,000 distinct CDR3 sequences, 74% found once. The specimen was distant non-tumor lung tissue. These receptors all stem from a woman aged 55-75 years with non-small cell lung cancer.

In this sample, this clonotype turned up a few times. A read error is possible here, since a much larger clone lies one base away. V usage is TRBV4-2 and J usage is TRBJ2-1, with 8 bases identical to TRBD2. Germline CDR1 LGHNA, CDR2 YNFKEQ. This CDR3 is 14 amino acids long. DNA for the CDR3: TGTGCCTGCAGCCAAGATGGCGGGACTAGTGAGCAGTTCTTC. The encoded protein is CACSQDGGTSEQFF.

As regards this clonotype: The junction and the germline gene differ at one end; a read error may be behind it. The chain recombines TRBV11-2 with TRBJ2-5; D is unclear. CDR3 length equals 15 residues. Germline loops: CDR1 SGHAT, CDR2 FQNNGV. The CDR3 spells CVSSCGSQVSETQYF. CDR3 DNA: TGCGTCAGCAGCTGTGGTTCCCAGGTGTCAGAGACCCAGTATTTC. Full variable domain (outside the CDR3, taken from reference TRBV11-2 and TRBJ2-5): EAGVAQSPRYKIIEKRQSVAFWCNPISGHATLYWYQQILGQGPKLLIQFQNNGVVDDSQLPKDRFSAERLKGVDSTLKIQPAKLEDSAVYLCVSSCGSQVSETQYFGPGTRLLVL.

Notes on this clonotype: The junction departs from germline at one end; a sequencing error may be responsible. V usage is TRBV7-9 and J usage is TRBJ2-2; D may be TRBD2 (5 bases). Germline loops: CDR1 SEHNR, CDR2 FQNEAQ (reference sequence). The CDR3 is 15 residues long. The DNA for the CDR3 is TGTGCCAGCAGCTCACAGAACCTGTACACCGGGGAACTGTTTTTT. Its protein is CASSSQNLYTGELFF.

Comments on this clonotype: The CDR3 does not end in the conserved phenylalanine or tryptophan, so this is likely a read error. This sequence joins TRBV5-4 and TRBJ2-1; TRBD2 matches 9 bases. The CDR3 runs to 15 residues. Germline lookup yields CDR1 SGHNT and CDR2 YYREEE (reference sequence). The DNA of the CDR3 is TGTGCCAGCAGCTTGGATAGCGGGAGAAGTAATGGGCAGTTCTTG. Its protein is CASSLDSGRSNGQFL.

On this clonotype itself: A much larger clone is a single base away; this may be a read error. The chain carries TRBV6-4 and TRBJ2-1; weak D call: TRBD2 (6 bases). This CDR3 is built from 14 residues. Germline lookup yields CDR1 MRHNA and CDR2 SNTAGT. The DNA for the CDR3 is TGTGTCAGCAGTGACTCTGGAGGGGTCAATGAGCAGTTCTTC. Its protein is CVSSDSGGVNEQFF.

The gene calls are TRBV11-3 and TRBJ1-6; no clear D. Trimming left V 0 bases short and J 0 bases short, with 6 bases between. The CDR3 spans 16 residues. From germline, CDR1 is SGHNT and CDR2 YENEEA. CDR3 sequence reads: CASSLEGDSYNSPLHF. CDR3 DNA sequence: TGTGCCAGCAGCTTAGAAGGAGACTCCTATAATTCACCCCTCCACTTT.

This clonotype was recorded at least ten times. The chain combines TRBV14 with TRBJ2-1, with a possible D match to TRBD1 (6 bases). This CDR3 has 15 amino acids. Germline assignment: CDR1 SGHDN and CDR2 FVKESK. V was shortened by 1 base and J by 5 bases, with 12 bases between the two germline ends. CDR3 sequence reads: CASSQVGDIHNEQFF. The CDR3 DNA sequence: TGTGCCAGCAGCCAAGTCGGGGACATACACAATGAGCAGTTCTTC.

Comments on this clonotype: At one boundary the junction diverges from the germline segment, which might be a read error. The chain is built from TRBV4-2 and TRBJ2-2; 7 bases line up with TRBD2. Per germline, CDR1 LGHNA and CDR2 YNFKEQ. CDR3 length: 16 residues. The CDR3 protein is CASRQGAGVNTGELFF. Here the CDR3 DNA reads TGTGCCAGCAGGCAAGGTGCGGGGGTGAACACCGGGGAGCTGTTTTTT.

To note about this clonotype: Sequence at one end of the junction differs from germline and may be a read error. CDR3 sequence reads: CASSLLPPAYSEVFF. DNA of the CDR3: TGTGCCAGCAGTTTATTGCCTCCTGCCTACTCTGAAGTTTTCTTT. The rearrangement links TRBV28 to TRBJ1-1; D gene unclear. Germline assignment: CDR1 MDHEN and CDR2 SYDVKM. CDR3 size: 15 residues. The variable domain in full, completed from reference TRBV28 and TRBJ1-1, reads DVKVTQSSRYLVKRTGEKVFLECVQDMDHENMFWYRQDPGLGLRLIYFSYDVKMKEKGDIPEGYSVSREKKERFSLILESASTNQTSMYLCASSLLPPAYSEVFFGQGTRLTVV.

A word on this clonotype: Relative to the germline gene, one junction end is altered; a read error may explain this. The V and J genes are TRBV6-2 or TRBV6-3 and TRBJ1-1; TRBD1 aligns across 9 bases. The germline V gene has CDR1 MNHEY and CDR2 SVGEGT. This CDR3 spans 14 amino acids. CDR3 sequence (DNA): TGTGTCAGCAGGCGCTCGGGACAGGGCACTGGAGCTTTCTTT. Translated, it gives CVSRRSGQGTGAFF.

This clonotype was counted a single time. The chain carries TRBV7-9 and TRBJ1-1, with D tentatively TRBD1 (5 bases). Germline V CDR1 and CDR2: SEHNR, FQNEAQ (reference sequence). This CDR3 region has 14 residues. V lost 9 bases and J lost 5, with 19 bases in between. For the CDR3, the DNA is TGTGCCAGAAGCGCCATTGGAGGGGCGACTGAAGCTTTCTTT. Encoded protein: CARSAIGGATEAFF.

This chain connects TRBV6-5 to TRBJ2-3, with D perhaps matching TRBD2 (6 bases). V was trimmed by 0 bases and J by 4 bases, leaving 17 bases between them. This CDR3 has 17 amino acids. CDR1 is MNHEY and CDR2 is SVGAGI in the germline V gene. The CDR3 DNA reads as TGTGCCAGCAGTTACTCTGGAGGGACTCACTACCCAGATACGCAGTATTTT. It specifies CASSYSGGTHYPDTQYF.

For this clonotype: The junction does not match germline at one end; this may be a read error. The chain has TRBV6-2 or TRBV6-3 and TRBJ1-1, with D perhaps TRBD1 (5 bases). Germline V gene lookup returns CDR1 MNHEY and CDR2 SVGEGT. There are 15 residues in the CDR3. The CDR3 DNA is TGTACCAGCAGTTCCCGGGGGGGACGCAACACCGAAGCTTTCTTT. It codes for CTSSSRGGRNTEAFF.

About this clonotype itself: Since the CDR3 does not end with the conserved phenylalanine or tryptophan, this likely comes from a read error. The V call is TRBV11-3, the J call TRBJ1-4, with D perhaps matching TRBD1 (5 bases). The CDR3 spans 17 residues. CDR1 is SGHNT, CDR2 YENEEA, per germline. With 3 bases removed from V and 4 bases from J, the gap between germline ends came to 18 bases. The CDR3 DNA follows: TGTGCCAGCAGCTTTGACAGCCGAGATACAAGTAATGAAAAACTGTTTGTT. This gives the protein CASSFDSRDTSNEKLFV.

Of note for this clonotype: One junction end does not reproduce the germline sequence, and a read error may be involved. The chain is built from TRBV28 and TRBJ2-3; 8 nucleotides line up with TRBD1. The CDR3 totals 14 residues. Germline CDR1 and CDR2: MDHEN and SYDVKM. DNA for the CDR3: TGCGCCAGCAGTCGATCAGGGGGCAATCATACGCAGTATTTT. Translated: CASSRSGGNHTQYF.

On this clonotype itself: A much larger clone differs from this one at a single base, so this may be a read error. This rearrangement joins TRBV20-1 to TRBJ2-1; tentatively, D is TRBD2 (5 bases). The CDR3 runs 12 residues. Germline lookup yields CDR1 DFQATT and CDR2 SNEGSKA (reference sequence). The CDR3 sequence is CSAPNGNNEHFF. CDR3 DNA: TGCAGTGCCCCCAACGGGAACAATGAGCATTTCTTC.

As to this clonotype: A much larger clone differs by one base, so this may be a read error. The V gene is TRBV20-1, the J gene TRBJ1-2; TRBD1 is a possible D gene (5 bases). Germline V lookup: CDR1 DFQATT, CDR2 SNEGSKA (reference sequence). The CDR3 has 14 residues. The chain's CDR3 is CGAYTGGAAIGYTF. CDR3 nucleotide sequence: TGCGGTGCTTACACAGGCGGTGCAGCCATAGGCTACACCTTC.

Concerning this clonotype itself: At one of its ends the junction is not consistent with the germline gene, which may arise from a read error. V gene TRBV12-3 or TRBV12-4 combines with J gene TRBJ2-5; 7 nucleotides agree with TRBD2. This CDR3 has 15 residues. The CDR3 region is CASSLDGGSGESQYF. The DNA for the CDR3 is TGTGCCAGTAGTCTCGACGGCGGGAGTGGGGAGAGCCAGTACTTC.

This chain connects TRBV12-3 or TRBV12-4 to TRBJ2-3; D remains ambiguous. Trimming removed 0 bases at V and 15 bases at J, with 19 bases between. The CDR3 covers 14 residues. CDR3 amino acids: CASSLAGSTDTRYF. CDR3 coding DNA: TGTGCCAGCAGTTTAGCGGGGTCCACAGATACGCGTTATTTT.

This clonotype was seen a single time. Since no conserved phenylalanine or tryptophan closes the CDR3, a read error is the likely cause. The DNA is omitted, as the CDR3 cannot be located on it reliably, and the CDR3 follows TCRdb's listing. The chain combines TRBV4-2 with TRBJ1-2; the table's D gene call, TRBD1, was not cross checked with the DNA. Germline CDR1 reads LGHNA; CDR2 reads YNFKEQ. The CDR3 region is 15 residues in length, termini included. The CDR3 sequence is CASSQDGTSNYDCTL.